This T cell receptor beta chain appears in the sequencing data of a study of T cell responses to AZD1222 COVID-19 vaccine. Study-level results: Repertoires were obtained only post-peak T cell response. Epitopes outside B.1.351 and B.1.1.7 mutated regions reportedly drew nearly half of spike TCRs. Possibly, clonal diversity was underestimated; donors were largely white British and included more females. Vaccination with two AZD1222 doses was followed by a rise in Spike-specific TCR breadth and depth.

On this clone: Its cognate antigen is unknown.

The germline gives CDR1 SGHVS, CDR2 FQNEAQ. Between the trimmed V and J ends, which lost 7 bases and 4 bases, there was a span of 10 bases. The CDR3 loop spans 12 amino acids. Clones were read by immunoSEQ multiplex PCR, and TCRdb kept only the in-frame ones, dropping some. The table includes fewer than 200,000 clones, about 90% detected once. This material consisted of peripheral blood, taken on day 0 of AZD1222 vaccination. J is TRBJ1-1 and V is TRBV7-8; unclear D gene. This TCR was sampled from an adult in good health. The CDR3 DNA is TGTGCCAGCACAGACACGGGCACTGAAGCTTTCTTT. Amino acid sequence: CASTDTGTEAFF.